This TCR beta chain is drawn from a study of cytomegalovirus exposure and HLA in healthy donors. As for this clone: Its antigen is still unknown.

With 60 Vbeta and 13 Jbeta primers, the PCR was carried out. Here immunoSEQ multiplex PCR was the method, and the copy in TCRdb shows in-frame clones only, minus some. The listing contains just over 150,000 clones. The germline CDR1 and CDR2 sequences are LGHNA and YSLEER. The CDR3 runs to 15 residues. The V and J ends lost 1 base and 0 bases respectively, with 7 bases between them. Study-wide findings and caveats: Most TCR beta V segments were productive about 87% or about 30% of the time in an earlier analysis. The study flagged about 160 TCR beta chains as cytomegalovirus-associated.

The chain employs TRBV4-3 and TRBJ1-3; perhaps TRBD1 as D (6 bases). The origin of this receptor is a man aged 25 to 40 in good health and CMV-seronegative. Sequenced material: PBMCs. The CDR3 spells CASSQGTASGNTIYF. The DNA of the CDR3 is TGCGCCAGCAGCCAAGGGACAGCCTCTGGAAACACCATATATTTT.